This T cell receptor beta chain was retrieved from a study of response to subunit inactivated influenza vaccine. One entry per CDR3 protein results from TCRdb running MiXCR on the RT-PCR reads. The top ten hold 2.5% to 3.5% of the sample, which has 500,000 to 700,000 distinct CDR3 sequences, roughly 25% seen once. Trimming left V 7 bases short and J 0 bases short, with 13 bases between. The length of the CDR3 is 14 residues. This clonotype was seen more than once but under ten times. These data also formed part of another study, on T cells expressing NK-cell markers. From that report: Generation of TCR beta cDNA was performed by 5'RACE template switching incorporating UMIs. Seven sequenced donors out of eight were HCMV-seropositive, one seronegative. With an anti-gamma-delta TCR antibody, sorting in several experiments was kept to alpha-beta TCR T cells. In five or six donors, dominant CD3+CD56+NKG2C+ clonotypes ranked among the top 10 CD8+ clonotypes. Where a few donors were concerned, these clonotypes also led the CD3+CD56-NKG2C+ fraction.

Sample: CD4+ T cells sorted from PBMCs, taken 12 days after vaccination. The rearrangement uses TRBV12-3 or TRBV12-4 and TRBJ2-7; possibly TRBD1 for D (5 bases). The TCR sequence derives from a man aged 45-65 years who received an inactivated influenza vaccine. CDR3 in DNA: TGTGCCAGCAAAAGGACAAGGAGCTCCTACGAGCAGTACTTC. This encodes CASKRTRSSYEQYF.